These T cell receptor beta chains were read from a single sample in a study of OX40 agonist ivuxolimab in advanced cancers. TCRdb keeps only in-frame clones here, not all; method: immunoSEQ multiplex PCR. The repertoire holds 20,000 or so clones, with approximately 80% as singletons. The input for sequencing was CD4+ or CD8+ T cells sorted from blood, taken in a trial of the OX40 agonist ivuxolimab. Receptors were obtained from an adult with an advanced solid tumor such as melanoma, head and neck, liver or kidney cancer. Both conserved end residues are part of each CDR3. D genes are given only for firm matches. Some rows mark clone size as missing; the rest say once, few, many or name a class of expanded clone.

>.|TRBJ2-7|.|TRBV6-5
TGTGCCAGCAGTCCCTTTTGGCAGAGACCCTACGAGCAGTACTTC
CASSPFWQRPYEQYF
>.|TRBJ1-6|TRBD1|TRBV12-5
TGTGCTAGTGGTTTGGACAGGGGCGCGAATTCACCCCTCCACTTT
CASGLDRGANSPLHF
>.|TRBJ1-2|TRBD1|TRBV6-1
TGTGCCATCTACCCGGGACAGGGGCAGGGCTACACCTTC
CAIYPGQGQGYTF
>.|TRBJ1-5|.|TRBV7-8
TGTGCCAGCAGCTTAGCATCCGGGGATTATCAGCCCCAGCATTTT
CASSLASGDYQPQHF
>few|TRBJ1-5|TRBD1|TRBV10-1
TGCGCCAGCCCTCGGACCCCCGGGACAGGGTTTTATGGCAATCAGCCCCAGCATTTT
CASPRTPGTGFYGNQPQHF
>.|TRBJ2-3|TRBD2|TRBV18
TGTGCCAGCTCACCACCGTTACCTAGCGGGGATTATACGCAGTATTTT
CASSPPLPSGDYTQYF
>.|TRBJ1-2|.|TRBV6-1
TGTGCCAGCAAGGAAAACTATGGCTACACCTTC
CASKENYGYTF
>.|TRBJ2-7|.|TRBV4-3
TGCGCCAGCAGCCGGAGCCCGGGACAAAGGGCCCTAGGGGAGCAGTACTTC
CASSRSPGQRALGEQYF
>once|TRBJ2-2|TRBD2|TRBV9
TGTGCCAGCAGCTACCGGACTAGCGGGGGGGCCGCGAACACCGGGGAGCTGTTTTTT
CASSYRTSGGAANTGELFF
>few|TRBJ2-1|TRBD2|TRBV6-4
TGTGCCAGCAGTGACTCGACTAGCGGGGACTACAATGAGCAGTTCTTC
CASSDSTSGDYNEQFF
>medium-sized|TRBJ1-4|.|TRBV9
TGTGCCAGCAACCAAGGAAGGCTAAATGAAAAACTGTTTTTT
CASNQGRLNEKLFF
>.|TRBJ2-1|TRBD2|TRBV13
TGTGCCAGCAGCTCCTCTCCGGGACTAGCGCCCAATGAGCAGTTCTTC
CASSSSPGLAPNEQFF
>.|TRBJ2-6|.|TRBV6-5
TGTGCCAGCAGTTACCGGGACAACGTCCTGACTTTC
CASSYRDNVLTF
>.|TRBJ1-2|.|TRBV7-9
TGTGCCAGCAGCTTAGGAGGTATCTATGGCTACACCTTC
CASSLGGIYGYTF
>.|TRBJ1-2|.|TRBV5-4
TGTGCCAGCAGCTTATGGGGGGACTATGGCTACACCTTC
CASSLWGDYGYTF
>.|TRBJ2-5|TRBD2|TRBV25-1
TGTGCCAGCAGTGAACGGGGCGGGGGGGCCCTTGAGACCCAGTACTTC
CASSERGGGALETQYF
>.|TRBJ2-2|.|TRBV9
TGTGCCAGCAGCGATCGAAGCGGTATAGCCACCGGGGAGCTGTTTTTT
CASSDRSGIATGELFF
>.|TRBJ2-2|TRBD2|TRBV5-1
TGCGCCAGCAGCTTGCATAGCGGGGGCTCCACCGGGGAGCTGTTTTTT
CASSLHSGGSTGELFF
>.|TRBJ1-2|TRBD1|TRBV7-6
TGTGCCAGCAGCTTAGTTCCCGGGGGACAGCCGTCGCAGGATGGCTACACCTTC
CASSLVPGGQPSQDGYTF
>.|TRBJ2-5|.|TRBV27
TGTGCCAGCAGTTTATTTGCAGGGGCCGCTCGAGAGACCCAGTACTTC
CASSLFAGAARETQYF
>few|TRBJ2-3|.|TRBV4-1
TGCGCCAGCAGCCAAGAAACTCTCCGTACGCAGTATTTT
CASSQETLRTQYF
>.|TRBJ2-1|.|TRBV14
TGTGCCAGCAGCGAATTGGGGAGAACATACAATGAGCAGTTCTTC
CASSELGRTYNEQFF
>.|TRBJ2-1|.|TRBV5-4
TGTGCCAGCAGCCGCTTGACCGGCCAGCCAGAGCAGTTCTTC
CASSRLTGQPEQFF
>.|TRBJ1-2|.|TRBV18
TGTGCCAGCTCACCACGGGGCTATAACTATGGCTACACCTTC
CASSPRGYNYGYTF
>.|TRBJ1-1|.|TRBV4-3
TGCGCCAGCAGCCCAGGAGGGGGGGAAGCTTTCTTT
CASSPGGGEAFF
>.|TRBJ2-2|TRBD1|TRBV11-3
TGTGCCAGGAATAGGGGGCGCGACACCGGGGAGCTGTTTTTT
CARNRGRDTGELFF
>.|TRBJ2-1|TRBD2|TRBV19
TGTGCCAGTAGTATAGTGGCCAGCGGGGGTACGGAAGGAGAGCAGTTCTTC
CASSIVASGGTEGEQFF